These 8 T cell receptor beta chains originate from one sample sequenced in a study of cytomegalovirus exposure and HLA in healthy donors. The PCR ran on 60 Vbeta and 13 Jbeta primers. The protocol was immunoSEQ multiplex PCR, while the TCRdb copy is restricted to in-frame clones and leaves out a portion. In the table there are about 140,000 clones, approximately 70% of which are singletons. Sequencing was done on a sample of PBMCs. The source is a woman in her twenties or thirties in good health and CMV-seronegative.

There are a few counts of this clone. Within the sample, other DNA sequences also encode this same CDR3. This chain connects TRBV10-3 to TRBJ2-7; 10 bases match TRBD1. Unmatched junction bases numbered 9, after V lost 3 bases and J lost 7 bases. Germline V gives CDR1 ENHRY, CDR2 SYGVKD. The CDR3 extends over 15 amino acids. CDR3 loop: CAISDWGQGSEEQYF. The CDR3 DNA reads as TGTGCCATCAGTGATTGGGGACAGGGGTCGGAGGAGCAGTACTTC.

The DNA of the CDR3 is TGTGCCAGTGAAGGGACGGGAGCCTACGAGCAGTACGTC. Translated: CASEGTGAYEQYV. The chain couples TRBV19 to TRBJ2-7; TRBD2 is a possible D gene (6 bases). CDR3 length equals 13 residues. V was clipped by 8 bases and J by 2 bases, with 13 bases between them. Germline V gene lookup returns CDR1 LNHDA and CDR2 SQIVND (reference sequence).

The chain carries TRBV14 and TRBJ1-1; D is uncertain. The CDR3 has 13 amino acids. V was trimmed by 4 bases and J by 5 bases, leaving 11 bases between them. CDR1 is SGHDN and CDR2 is FVKESK in the germline V gene. CDR3 bases: TGTGCCAGCAGCCCCTATAAGATGACTGAAGCTTTCTTT. Residues: CASSPYKMTEAFF. The variable domain in full, with the rest retrieved from reference TRBV14 and TRBJ1-1, is EAGVTQFPSHSVIEKGQTVTLRCDPISGHDNLYWYRRVMGKEIKFLLHFVKESKQDESGMPNNRFLAERTGGTYSTLKVQPAELEDSGVYFCASSPYKMTEAFFGQGTRLTVV.

This chain links TRBV7-3 with TRBJ2-3, with D perhaps TRBD1 (5 bases). The CDR3 covers 13 residues. V dropped 5 bases and J dropped 5 bases, with 11 bases sitting between them. Germline V lookup: CDR1 SGHTA, CDR2 FQGTGA. The CDR3 here is CASSEQDLDTQYF. In DNA, the CDR3 is TGTGCCAGCAGCGAACAGGATTTAGATACGCAGTATTTT. The full variable domain, in which reference TRBV7-3 and TRBJ2-3 provide the parts outside the CDR3, is GAGVSQTPSNKVTEKGKYVELRCDPISGHTALYWYRQSLGQGPEFLIYFQGTGAADDSGLPNDRFFAVRPEGSVSTLKIQRTERGDSAVYLCASSEQDLDTQYFGPGTRLTVL.

J is TRBJ1-2 and V is TRBV5-6; 8 bases align to TRBD1. V lost 4 bases, J lost 4 bases, and 6 bases stayed unmatched. Germline-derived CDR1 and CDR2 are SGHDT and YYEEEE. The CDR3 is made up of 14 amino acids. The CDR3 loop reads CASSGRTGSYGYTF. The CDR3 bases are TGTGCCAGCAGCGGACGGACAGGGTCCTATGGCTACACCTTC.

The chain is built from TRBV5-6 and TRBJ2-5, with 11 bases identical to TRBD2. CDR1 SGHDT and CDR2 YYEEEE come from the germline V gene. The J segment lost 2 bases and the V segment lost 3 bases, leaving 3 bases of the junction unmatched. The CDR3 totals 15 residues. Written as DNA, the CDR3 is TGTGCCAGCAGCTCACTAGCGGGAGAGCAAGAGACCCAGTACTTC. Translated: CASSSLAGEQETQYF. The full variable domain, in which reference TRBV5-6 and TRBJ2-5 provide the parts outside the CDR3, is DAGVTQSPTHLIKTRGQQVTLRCSPKSGHDTVSWYQQALGQGPQFIFQYYEEEERQRGNFPDRFSGHQFPNYSSELNVNALLLGDSALYLCASSSLAGEQETQYFGPGTRLLVL.

CDR3 in DNA: TGTGCCAGCATACTAGCGGGGGGGGACTATGGCTACACCTTC. Translated, it gives CASILAGGDYGYTF. This sequence joins TRBV6-6 and TRBJ1-2; weak D call: TRBD1 (5 bases). Per germline, CDR1 MNHNY and CDR2 SVGAGI (reference sequence). The CDR3 runs 14 residues. Trimming took off 7 bases at V and 3 bases at J, with 15 bases between the two ends.

This clone turned up a few times. V usage is TRBV9 and J usage is TRBJ2-3; tentative D call: TRBD2 (6 bases). From germline, CDR1 is SGDLS and CDR2 YYNGEE. The CDR3 totals 16 residues. Trimming took 0 bases from V and 6 from J, leaving 17 bases between them. CDR3: CASSVVGAREWDTQYF. The CDR3 DNA reads TGTGCCAGCAGCGTAGTAGGAGCTCGGGAGTGGGATACGCAGTATTTT.